One and the same sample provided the 3 T cell receptor beta chains below, sequenced in a study of blood T cell repertoires in COVID-19. Profiling relied on immunoSEQ multiplex PCR, and the TCRdb table lists in-frame clones only, not all of them. The sample contains about 150,000 clones, approximately 87% of which appear only once. Sequences were obtained from peripheral blood. Source of these receptors: a human donor in a cohort sampled during active COVID-19.

The V call is TRBV2, the J call TRBJ1-1; a weak D match, TRBD1 (5 bases). The CDR3 totals 15 residues. Looked up from germline, CDR1 is SNHLY and CDR2 is FYNNEI. Trimming cost V 6 bases and J 3 bases, with 17 bases left between them. The CDR3 reads CASSQSRVGYTEAFF. Here the CDR3 DNA reads TGTGCCAGCAGCCAGAGCAGGGTGGGCTACACTGAAGCTTTCTTT.

The V gene is TRBV6-1, the J gene TRBJ2-7; 7 positions agree with TRBD2. Germline trimming cut 1 base from V and 1 base from J; bases unmatched to any gene: 7. There are 16 residues in the CDR3. The germline gives CDR1 MNHNS, CDR2 SASEGT. CDR3 region: CASSEVGGSESYEQYV. As DNA, the CDR3 is TGTGCCAGCAGTGAAGTGGGCGGGAGCGAGTCCTACGAGCAGTACGTC.

This clone has just one count. The rearrangement links TRBV4-3 to TRBJ2-3, with 7 bases lining up with TRBD1. CDR3 length: 14 amino acids. Unmatched junction bases numbered 5, after V lost 5 bases and J lost 3 bases. Germline CDR1 reads LGHNA; CDR2 reads YSLEER. The CDR3 DNA reads TGCGCCAGCAGCTATGGACAGGCGACAGATACGCAGTATTTT. Its protein is CASSYGQATDTQYF.